The rows below give T cell receptor beta chains drawn from one sample of a study of synovial regulatory T cells in juvenile arthritis. Method: immunoSEQ multiplex PCR; TCRdb's copy keeps in-frame clones and lacks some. This sample's table reports 9,000 to 10,000 clones. The sample comprised Treg cells from blood. These receptors all stem from a donor between 2 and 35 years old with juvenile idiopathic arthritis. The CDR3 runs from the conserved cysteine through the conserved F or W.

TRBV10-3	TRBJ2-6	CAISGNRGPGANVLTF
TRBV18	TRBJ1-2	CASSPFKAGPEGYTF
TRBV5-1	TRBJ1-2	CASSSGQGYAKPPKDYGYTF
TRBV6-1	TRBJ2-7	CASSTVEQYF
TRBV4-3	TRBJ2-7	CASSQVPGYEQYF
TRBV5-1	TRBJ1-6	CASSSGNSPLHF
TRBV10-1	TRBJ1-2	CAKDRGSYTF
TRBV10-3	TRBJ1-1	CAIRKTGGGTEAFF
TRBV6-6	TRBJ1-5	CASSRGQVPHQPQHF
TRBV18	TRBJ1-1	CASSPRQGAVTEAFF
TRBV10-1	TRBJ1-1	CASSESPDRVAEAFF
TRBV2	TRBJ1-2	CANPGPPHQGNYGYTF
TRBV4-2	TRBJ1-3	CASSQAGAGNTIYF
TRBV19	TRBJ1-1	CAGMRTENTEAFF
TRBV4-2	TRBJ1-4	CASSQGDEKLFF
TRBV14	TRBJ2-7	CASSHELRQYF
TRBV28	TRBJ1-1	CASSFPTGGTEAFF
TRBV4-3	TRBJ2-7	CASSQVFLTGRGIYEQYF
TRBV18	TRBJ2-6	CASSATAGSGANVLTF
TRBV6-4	TRBJ1-2	CASSQGTTGYTF
TRBV2	TRBJ1-1	CASSFTRTSLNTEAFF
TRBV4-1	TRBJ1-1	CASSPKQGALLLNTEAFF
TRBV6-6	TRBJ1-2	CASSETGTAYGYTF
TRBV7-2	TRBJ1-6	CASSLDLDFWAPLHF
TRBV5-4	TRBJ2-2	CASSGRGDTGELFF
TRBV7-4	TRBJ1-6	CASSSRTLRNSPLHF